Shown below are 21 T cell receptor beta chains from a single sample sequenced in a study of human T cells and chemical hapten exposure. TCRdb reprocessed the RACE reads via MiXCR and lists one record per CDR3 protein. This sample has approximately 100,000 distinct CDR3 sequences; less than 15% occur once, and the top ten carry 1.6%. Regarding time point: pre-sensitization, week 0. This sample's treatment: therapeutic diphenylcyclopropenone sensitization with weekly scalp DPC. The sequences come from whole blood, collected in connection with sensitization to the hapten diphenylcyclopropenone (DPC). Every receptor here comes from a woman aged 45-65 years with alopecia areata. Some clones in this sample may be carry-over from other donors' samples.

In this sample, this clonotype turned up many times. The chain recombines TRBV28 with TRBJ2-3, with TRBD2 identical over 7 bases. Germline CDR1 reads MDHEN; CDR2 reads SYDVKM. This CDR3 region has 15 residues. Trimming removed 9 bases from V and 0 bases from J; junction bases left unmatched: 9. In DNA form, the CDR3 reads TGTGCCAGTCAGAGAACGGGGGGAAGCACAGATACGCAGTATTTT. It translates to CASQRTGGSTDTQYF. Complete variable domain (other parts from reference TRBV28 and TRBJ2-3): DVKVTQSSRYLVKRTGEKVFLECVQDMDHENMFWYRQDPGLGLRLIYFSYDVKMKEKGDIPEGYSVSREKKERFSLILESASTNQTSMYLCASQRTGGSTDTQYFGPGTRLTVL.

This clonotype was detected only a few times. CDR3 in DNA: TGTGCCAGCAGTACCTACGGACCCGGGCAGCCCCAGCATTTT. It encodes CASSTYGPGQPQHF. The V call is TRBV6-1, the J call TRBJ1-5; no clear D. The CDR3 is made up of 14 amino acids. The V end lost 5 bases, the J end lost 7 bases, and 15 bases lay between the germline ends. Germline loops: CDR1 MNHNS, CDR2 SASEGT.

This sequence joins TRBV28 and TRBJ2-7; tentatively, D is TRBD1 or TRBD2 (5 bases each). V gave up 10 bases and J gave up 2 bases, with 18 bases separating them. The germline V gene has CDR1 MDHEN and CDR2 SYDVKM. CDR3 size: 14 residues. The CDR3 protein is CAITRDDRTYEQYF. As DNA, the CDR3 is TGTGCCATCACTAGAGACGACAGAACCTACGAGCAGTACTTC.

This clonotype was observed a handful of times. The V call is TRBV5-1, the J call TRBJ2-1; D perhaps matches TRBD2 (5 bases). The CDR3 loop spans 15 amino acids. V lost 4 bases, J lost 7 bases, and 18 bases lay in between. CDR1 and CDR2 (germline): SGHRS, YFSETQ. The CDR3 nucleotides are TGCGCCAGCAGCCCAGACCCGCTCTCGGGGAATGAGCAGTTCTTC. It yields the protein CASSPDPLSGNEQFF.

The chain couples TRBV3-1 to TRBJ1-2; the D is unclear. V shed 2 bases and J shed 4 bases, with 8 bases lying between them. The germline V gene encodes CDR1 LGHDT and CDR2 YNNKEL (reference sequence). This CDR3 comprises 13 residues. CDR3 sequence: CASSQTPRYGYTF. Written as DNA, the CDR3 is TGTGCCAGCAGCCAAACCCCACGCTATGGCTACACCTTC.

The gene calls are TRBV2 and TRBJ2-4, with D unresolved. The V end lost 3 bases, the J end lost 0 bases, and 12 bases lay between the germline ends. The CDR3 spans 16 residues. The germline V gene has CDR1 SNHLY and CDR2 FYNNEI. The chain's CDR3 is CASSDTSLEAKNIQYF. The CDR3 region has the DNA TGTGCCAGCAGTGACACATCCCTCGAAGCCAAAAACATTCAGTACTTC.

This clonotype occurred many times. The chain carries TRBV29-1 and TRBJ1-2; a weak D match, TRBD1 (5 bases). The CDR3 extends over 11 amino acids. Germline V gene sequence: CDR1 SQVTM, CDR2 ANQGSEA. Trimming shortened V by 8 bases and J by 4 bases, and 11 bases separated the two germline ends. The CDR3 DNA reads TGCAGCACCCGGGACCTCTATGGCTACACCTTC. Amino acids: CSTRDLYGYTF.

Note on this clonotype: A read error is possible here, since a much larger clone lies one base away. The V gene is TRBV7-9, the J gene TRBJ2-5; 11 bases agree with TRBD2. CDR3 length equals 15 residues. CDR1 and CDR2 (germline): SEHNR, FQNEAQ (reference sequence). The CDR3, as DNA: TGTACCAGCAGCCGCCTAGCGGGGGGCCAAGAGACCCAGTACTTC. Protein product: CTSSRLAGGQETQYF.

This clonotype was observed a handful of times. V is TRBV6-1 and J is TRBJ1-4; D not resolved. The V gene lost 0 bases and the J gene lost 6 bases, with 11 bases spanning the gap. Germline V lookup: CDR1 MNHNS, CDR2 SASEGT. The CDR3 has 15 residues. CDR3 region: CASSEAWARHEKLFF. The CDR3 nucleotides are TGTGCCAGCAGTGAAGCGTGGGCGCGGCATGAAAAACTGTTTTTT.

As regards this clonotype: Germline and junction disagree at one end, which may indicate a read error. The chain combines TRBV7-6 with TRBJ2-4; 7 bases map to TRBD2. Germline-derived CDR1 and CDR2 are SGHVS and FNYEAQ. The CDR3 length is 13 residues. The CDR3 spells CASSSGEGNIQCF. CDR3 sequence (DNA): TGTGCCAGCAGCTCCGGGGAGGGAAACATTCAGTGCTTC.

A few counts support this clonotype. J is TRBJ1-1 and V is TRBV7-8; D is ambiguous. V shed 6 bases and J shed 5 bases, with 16 bases lying between them. The CDR3 is 14 residues long. Looked up from germline, CDR1 is SGHVS and CDR2 is FQNEAQ. This chain's CDR3 is CASRPNTRETEAFF. As DNA, the CDR3 is TGTGCCAGCAGACCCAACACCCGGGAAACTGAAGCTTTCTTT.

The gene calls are TRBV2 and TRBJ1-5; 10 bases line up with TRBD1. CDR1 SNHLY and CDR2 FYNNEI come from the germline V gene. The CDR3 sequence is 15 residues long. Losses at the gene ends were 6 bases for V and 4 bases for J; bases not matched to a gene: 6. The DNA of the CDR3 is TGTGCCAGCAGAGGCGACAGGGGGCTGAATCAGCCCCAGCATTTT. Encoded protein: CASRGDRGLNQPQHF.

This clonotype was counted ten times or more. CDR3 nucleotide sequence: TGCGCCAGCAGCCATTTTAAGGGTTATTGGGGACAGTATGAAAAACTGTTTTTT. This encodes CASSHFKGYWGQYEKLFF. The V gene is TRBV4-3, the J gene TRBJ1-4; 7 bases agree with TRBD1. The V and J ends lost 3 bases and 6 bases, in that order; junction bases with no gene match: 16. This CDR3 spans 18 amino acids. Germline lookup yields CDR1 LGHNA and CDR2 YSLEER.

This clonotype was counted only a few times. The V call is TRBV2, the J call TRBJ1-1; D is unclear. Germline CDR1 is SNHLY and CDR2 is FYNNEI. The CDR3 is made up of 15 amino acids. Trimming pared 6 bases from V and 0 bases from J, leaving 14 bases between. DNA of the CDR3: TGTGCCAGCAGACCTGGTTGGAGCATGAACACTGAAGCTTTCTTT. Encoded protein: CASRPGWSMNTEAFF.

This clonotype was observed a handful of times. The chain has TRBV10-3 and TRBJ2-7, with D unclear. Germline V gene lookup returns CDR1 ENHRY and CDR2 SYGVKD. V was trimmed by 3 bases and J by 6 bases, leaving 6 bases between them. This CDR3 comprises 11 residues. DNA of the CDR3: TGTGCCATCAGTGATGTACGCGAGCAGTACTTC. This codes for CAISDVREQYF.

This clonotype was observed at least ten times. The chain recombines TRBV12-3 or TRBV12-4 with TRBJ2-3; TRBD1 or TRBD2 may be the D gene (5 bases each). V dropped 5 bases and J dropped 5 bases, with 14 bases sitting between them. The CDR3 is made up of 14 amino acids. CDR3 loop: CASSLQVGEDTQYF. The DNA of the CDR3 is TGTGCCAGCAGTCTACAGGTGGGGGAAGATACGCAGTATTTT.

This chain links TRBV20-1 with TRBJ1-2; the D is unclear. V was shortened by 1 base and J by 4 bases, with 4 bases between the two germline ends. This CDR3 spans 11 amino acids. Germline lookup yields CDR1 DFQATT and CDR2 SNEGSKA (reference sequence). CDR3 amino acids: CSARGGYGYTF. The CDR3 nucleotides are TGCAGTGCTAGAGGGGGCTATGGCTACACCTTC.

The chain couples TRBV27 to TRBJ2-2; D unresolved. The CDR3 contains 13 residues. Germline V CDR1 and CDR2: MNHEY, SMNVEV (reference sequence). V lost 11 bases and J lost 6, with 16 bases in between. CDR3 in amino acids: CAPPGRKPGELFF. The CDR3, as DNA: TGTGCCCCCCCGGGCAGAAAGCCCGGGGAGCTGTTTTTT.

V gene TRBV25-1 combines with J gene TRBJ1-1, with D hard to call. The CDR3 extends over 12 amino acids. The V and J ends lost 2 bases and 5 bases respectively, with 6 bases between them. The germline CDR1 and CDR2 sequences are MGHDK and SYGVNS. The CDR3 loop is CASSEGETEAFF. Written as DNA, the CDR3 is TGTGCCAGCAGTGAAGGGGAGACTGAAGCTTTCTTT.

This clonotype occurred a few times. This chain links TRBV25-1 with TRBJ2-7, with a possible D match to TRBD1 (5 bases). Trimming took 4 bases from V and 0 from J, leaving 16 bases between them. The CDR3 spans 16 residues. Per the germline V gene, CDR1 is MGHDK and CDR2 is SYGVNS. In nucleotides, the CDR3 is TGTGCCAGCAGTGCAGGGCCCGGTTCGGGCTCCTACGAGCAGTACTTC. This codes for CASSAGPGSGSYEQYF.

This clonotype was recorded at least ten times. The V call is TRBV7-9, the J call TRBJ2-3; TRBD2 agrees at 13 bases. The CDR3 is made up of 16 amino acids. Germline CDR1 reads SEHNR; CDR2 reads FQNEAQ (reference sequence). V dropped 4 bases and J dropped 6; count of bases not matched to a gene: 7. Here the CDR3 reads CASSYGLAGVADTQYF. CDR3 sequence (DNA): TGTGCCAGCAGCTACGGACTAGCGGGAGTGGCTGATACGCAGTATTTT.